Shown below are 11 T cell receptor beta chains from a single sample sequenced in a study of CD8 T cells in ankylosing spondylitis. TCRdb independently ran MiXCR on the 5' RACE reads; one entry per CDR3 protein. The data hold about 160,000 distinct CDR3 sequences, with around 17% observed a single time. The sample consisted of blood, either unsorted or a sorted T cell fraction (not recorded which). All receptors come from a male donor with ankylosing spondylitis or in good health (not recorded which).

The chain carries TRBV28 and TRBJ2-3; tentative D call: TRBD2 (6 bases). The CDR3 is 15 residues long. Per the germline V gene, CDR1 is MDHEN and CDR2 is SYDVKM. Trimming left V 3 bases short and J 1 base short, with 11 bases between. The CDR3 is CASSFPSARTDTQYF. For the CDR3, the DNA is TGTGCCAGCAGTTTTCCTAGCGCCCGCACAGATACGCAGTATTTT.

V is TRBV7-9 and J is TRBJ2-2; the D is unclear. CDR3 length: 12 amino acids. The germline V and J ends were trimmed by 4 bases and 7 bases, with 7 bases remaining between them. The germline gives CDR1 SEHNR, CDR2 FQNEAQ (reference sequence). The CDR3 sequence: CASSSYVGELFF. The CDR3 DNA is TGTGCCAGCAGCTCGTACGTCGGGGAGCTGTTTTTT. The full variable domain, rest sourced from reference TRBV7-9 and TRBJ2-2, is DTGVSQNPRHKITKRGQNVTFRCDPISEHNRLYWYRQTLGQGPEFLTYFQNEAQLEKSRLLSDRFSAERPKGSFSTLEIQRTEQGDSAMYLCASSSYVGELFFGEGSRLTVL.

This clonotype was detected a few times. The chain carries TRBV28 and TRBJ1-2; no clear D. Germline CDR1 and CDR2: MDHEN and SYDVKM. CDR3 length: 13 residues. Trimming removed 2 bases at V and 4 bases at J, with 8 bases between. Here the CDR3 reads CASSLTKSYGYTF. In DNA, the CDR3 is TGTGCCAGCAGTTTAACAAAGAGCTATGGCTACACCTTC.

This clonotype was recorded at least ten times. The CDR3 DNA reads TGTGCCACCAGTGATCAGCGGGGCCAAGCAGATACGCAGTATTTT. The encoded protein is CATSDQRGQADTQYF. This chain joins TRBV24-1 and TRBJ2-3; 7 nucleotides agree with TRBD2. This CDR3 spans 15 amino acids. J gave up 4 bases and V 3 bases, and 6 bases lay outside the gene matches. In germline, CDR1 is KGHDR, CDR2 SFDVKD.

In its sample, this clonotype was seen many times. The CDR3 loop reads CSARTSGRYNEQFF. CDR3 coding DNA: TGCAGTGCCCGGACTAGCGGGAGGTACAATGAGCAGTTCTTC. This sequence joins TRBV20-1 and TRBJ2-1, with 14 bases lining up with TRBD2. After removal of 6 bases from V and 4 bases from J, the junction contained 2 bases not matched to a gene. Germline values: CDR1 DFQATT, CDR2 SNEGSKA (reference sequence). This CDR3 has 14 residues.

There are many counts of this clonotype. CDR3: CASRGAGSAQETQYF. CDR3 nucleotides: TGTGCCAGTAGGGGAGCGGGCAGCGCGCAAGAGACCCAGTACTTC. The V and J genes are TRBV12-3 or TRBV12-4 and TRBJ2-5; tentative D call: TRBD2 (6 bases). Trimming left V 9 bases short and J 2 bases short, with 19 bases between. CDR3 size: 15 residues.

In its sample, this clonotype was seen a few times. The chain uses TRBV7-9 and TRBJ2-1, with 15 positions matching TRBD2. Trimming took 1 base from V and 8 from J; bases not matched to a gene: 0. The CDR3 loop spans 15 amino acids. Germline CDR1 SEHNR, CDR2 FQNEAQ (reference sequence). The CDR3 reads CASSLGTSGRDEQFF. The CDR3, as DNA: TGTGCCAGCAGCTTAGGGACTAGCGGGAGGGATGAGCAGTTCTTC.

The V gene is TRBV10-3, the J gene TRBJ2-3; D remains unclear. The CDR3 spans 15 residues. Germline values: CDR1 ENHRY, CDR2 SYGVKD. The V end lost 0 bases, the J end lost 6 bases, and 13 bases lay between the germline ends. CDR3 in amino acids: CAISESPSDRDTQYF. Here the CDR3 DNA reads TGTGCCATCAGTGAGTCTCCGAGCGATCGGGATACGCAGTATTTT.

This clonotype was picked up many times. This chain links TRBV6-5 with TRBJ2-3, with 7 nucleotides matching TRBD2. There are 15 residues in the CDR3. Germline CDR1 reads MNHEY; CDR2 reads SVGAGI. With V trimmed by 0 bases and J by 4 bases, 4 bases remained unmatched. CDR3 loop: CASSYSNRGADTQYF. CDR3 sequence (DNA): TGTGCCAGCAGTTACTCGAATCGGGGGGCAGATACGCAGTATTTT.

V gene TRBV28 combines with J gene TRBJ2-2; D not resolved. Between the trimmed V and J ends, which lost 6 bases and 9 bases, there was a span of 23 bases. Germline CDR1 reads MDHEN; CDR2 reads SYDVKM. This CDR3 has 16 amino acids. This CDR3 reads CASSPSQTRRSRELFF. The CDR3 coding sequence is TGTGCCAGCAGCCCCTCGCAGACTCGGCGTTCTAGGGAGCTGTTTTTT. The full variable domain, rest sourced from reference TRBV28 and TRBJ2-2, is DVKVTQSSRYLVKRTGEKVFLECVQDMDHENMFWYRQDPGLGLRLIYFSYDVKMKEKGDIPEGYSVSREKKERFSLILESASTNQTSMYLCASSPSQTRRSRELFFGEGSRLTVL.

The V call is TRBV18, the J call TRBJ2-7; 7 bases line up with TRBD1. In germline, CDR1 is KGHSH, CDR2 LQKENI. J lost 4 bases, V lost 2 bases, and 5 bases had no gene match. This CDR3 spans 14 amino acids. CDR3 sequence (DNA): TGTGCCAGCTCACCAACAGGGGTTGGGTACGAGCAGTACTTC. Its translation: CASSPTGVGYEQYF.